A selection of T cell receptor beta chains follows, all from one sample in a study of regulatory T cells in long-lasting Graves disease. Each CDR3 protein gets one entry after TCRdb re-called the multiplex PCR reads with MiXCR. The profile covers approximately 380,000 distinct CDR3 sequences, with around 21% appearing a single time and less than 25% taken by the ten largest. The sample was peripheral blood mononuclear cells (PBMCs), taken when the disease was refractory, from a patient treated with antithyroid drugs. The source of these receptors is a female donor with Graves disease. Each CDR3 is given with its conserved first and last residue. Each record gives: J gene, V gene, clone size, D gene, CDR3 protein, CDR3 DNA. The D gene is left open where the match is weak. Clone size is given for some rows only: seen once, a few or many times, or a class if the clone is expanded.

TRBJ2-1 TRBV9 NA NA CASSGSGPLNEQFF TGTGCCAGCAGCGGAAGCGGACCCCTCAATGAGCAGTTCTTC
TRBJ1-3 TRBV11-2 NA TRBD1 CASSPRTGTGNTIYF TGTGCCAGCAGCCCAAGGACAGGAACTGGAAACACCATATATTTT
TRBJ2-2 TRBV28 many NA CAHGPRTYTGELFF TGTGCCCATGGGCCGAGGACATACACCGGGGAGCTGTTTTTT
TRBJ1-5 TRBV12-3/TRBV12-4 NA NA CASSSLGIGGRNQPQHF TGTGCCAGCAGTTCATTGGGTATAGGGGGACGGAATCAGCCCCAGCATTTT
TRBJ2-7 TRBV4-3 NA NA CASSQDFVGTQQYEQYF TGCGCCAGCAGCCAAGATTTCGTAGGGACCCAGCAATACGAGCAGTACTTC
TRBJ1-1 TRBV10-3 many TRBD1 CAIRGDRGGLTEAFF TGTGCCATCAGGGGAGACAGGGGTGGGCTGACTGAAGCTTTCTTT
TRBJ2-7 TRBV30 NA NA CAWSRSVSYEQYF TGTGCCTGGAGTCGGTCAGTTTCCTACGAGCAGTACTTC
TRBJ1-5 TRBV28 many NA CASPPSGRVHHQPQHF TGTGCCAGCCCTCCTTCTGGCAGGGTCCACCATCAGCCCCAGCATTTT
TRBJ2-4 TRBV27 many NA CASSLSTGDPHNIQYF TGTGCCAGCAGTTTAAGCACCGGGGACCCCCATAACATTCAGTACTTC
TRBJ2-7 TRBV7-2 few NA CASSLVESGVFEQYF TGTGCCAGCAGCTTAGTGGAGTCTGGCGTGTTCGAGCAGTACTTC
TRBJ1-2 TRBV18 NA TRBD1 CASSPSATGNGYTF TGTGCCAGCTCACCCTCGGCGACAGGGAATGGCTACACCTTC
TRBJ1-1 TRBV12-3/TRBV12-4 many TRBD1 CASTHRDRALRTEAFF TGTGCCAGCACCCACCGGGACAGGGCTCTCCGGACTGAAGCTTTCTTT
TRBJ1-2 TRBV15 many TRBD1 CATSRDPGDSNYGYTF TGTGCCACCAGCAGAGATCCGGGGGACAGTAACTATGGCTACACCTTC
TRBJ1-1 TRBV18 NA NA CASSPRDMNTEAFF TGTGCCAGCTCACCGAGGGACATGAACACTGAAGCTTTCTTT
TRBJ2-3 TRBV28 NA TRBD1 CAAREQGRDTQYF TGTGCCGCACGGGAACAGGGGAGAGATACGCAGTATTTT
TRBJ2-5 TRBV6-1 NA NA CASIGGQETQYF TGTGCCAGCATTGGGGGCCAAGAGACCCAGTACTTC
TRBJ1-1 TRBV29-1 NA NA CSVVGPGEAFF TGCAGCGTTGTAGGACCGGGTGAAGCTTTCTTT
TRBJ1-5 TRBV2 many NA CASSSFKGDSNQPQHF TGTGCCAGCAGTTCCTTTAAGGGGGACAGCAATCAGCCCCAGCATTTT
TRBJ2-2 TRBV6-5 NA TRBD2 CASSYHFIQRGKYTGELFF TGTGCCAGCAGTTACCATTTTATACAGCGGGGGAAATACACCGGGGAGCTGTTTTTT